Listed below are T cell receptor beta chains from one sample, sequenced in a study of technical replicates of blood from a handful of donors. Libraries were prepared by immunoSEQ multiplex PCR; TCRdb keeps only in-frame clonotypes and omits some of them. Among 14,000 or so clones listed, 80% to 85% were seen once. Sequenced sample: PBMCs. The source is a human donor in good health. CDR3s include the opening cysteine and the closing phenylalanine or tryptophan. D genes are given only for firm matches. Part of the rows lack a size; the others show once, few, many or a class for expanded clones.

len	abundance	j_gene	d_gene	v_gene	CDR3aa	CDR3nt
16	once	TRBJ2-1	TRBD2	TRBV5-1	CASSDPGLAGSNEQFF	TGCGCCAGCAGCGACCCGGGACTAGCGGGATCCAATGAGCAGTTCTTC
15	.	TRBJ2-3	.	TRBV15	CATSREVLATDTQYF	TGTGCCACCAGCAGAGAAGTACTAGCCACAGATACGCAGTATTTT
15	.	TRBJ2-7	TRBD1	TRBV18	CASSPGRGLSYEQYF	TGTGCCAGCTCACCGGGAAGGGGGCTGTCCTACGAGCAGTACTTC
15	.	TRBJ2-5	TRBD1	TRBV5-6	CASSIPGQGAETQYF	TGTGCCAGCAGTATCCCTGGACAGGGGGCAGAGACCCAGTACTTC
14	.	TRBJ2-3	TRBD1	TRBV19	CASSKGASTDTQYF	TGTGCCAGTAGTAAGGGGGCTAGCACAGATACGCAGTATTTT
15	.	TRBJ1-2	.	TRBV28	CASTLPSGVNYGYTF	TGTGCCAGCACTCTCCCGTCAGGGGTTAACTATGGCTACACCTTC
11	.	TRBJ2-3	.	TRBV6-5	CASRQGNTQYF	TGTGCCAGCAGGCAGGGGAATACGCAGTATTTT
11	.	TRBJ2-1	.	TRBV11-2	CASSLNNEQFF	TGTGCCAGCAGCCTAAACAATGAGCAGTTCTTC
14	.	TRBJ2-3	TRBD2	TRBV11-1	CASSWGGLTDTQYF	TGTGCCAGCAGCTGGGGGGGTTTGACAGATACGCAGTATTTT
15	.	TRBJ1-2	.	TRBV6-6	CASSQTGTANYGYTF	TGTGCCAGCAGCCAAACAGGGACCGCTAACTATGGCTACACCTTC
15	.	TRBJ1-4	TRBD1	TRBV7-9	CASSFGTADNEKLFF	TGTGCCAGCAGCTTTGGGACAGCCGACAATGAAAAACTGTTTTTT
15	.	TRBJ2-1	TRBD2	TRBV5-4	CASSSGLAGGNEQFF	TGTGCCAGCAGCTCTGGACTAGCGGGGGGCAATGAGCAGTTCTTC
15	.	TRBJ2-1	.	TRBV5-1	CASSLEARSGNEQFF	TGCGCCAGCAGCTTGGAGGCGCGGTCTGGGAATGAGCAGTTCTTC
15	few	TRBJ2-7	TRBD2	TRBV5-4	CASSPEGSSGRVRYF	TGTGCCAGCAGCCCCGAGGGGTCTAGCGGGAGGGTGCGGTACTTC
15	.	TRBJ2-7	TRBD1	TRBV5-1	CASSFPGQGPHEQYF	TGCGCCAGCAGCTTTCCGGGACAGGGACCCCACGAGCAGTACTTC
14	.	TRBJ1-3	.	TRBV18	CASSPPASGNTIYF	TGTGCCAGCTCACCACCGGCCTCTGGAAACACCATATATTTT
14	once	TRBJ2-5	.	TRBV4-1	CASSQQDRRETQYF	TGCGCCAGCAGCCAACAAGACAGGCGCGAGACCCAGTACTTC
15	.	TRBJ1-1	.	TRBV5-8	CASSLGTNHLTEAFF	TGTGCCAGCAGCTTGGGGACTAACCATCTCACTGAAGCTTTCTTT
15	.	TRBJ2-7	TRBD2	TRBV27	CASSLLTSGDYEQYF	TGTGCCAGCAGTTTGCTAACTAGCGGGGACTACGAGCAGTACTTC
14	.	TRBJ2-1	TRBD1	TRBV6-1	CASSEGTGGDEQFF	TGTGCCAGCAGTGAAGGGACAGGGGGCGATGAGCAGTTCTTC
14	.	TRBJ1-1	TRBD1	TRBV27	CASRLDRANTEAFF	TGTGCCAGCAGACTGGACAGGGCGAACACTGAAGCTTTCTTT
17	.	TRBJ2-7	.	TRBV10-3	CAISESLLLYGSYEQYF	TGTGCCATCAGTGAGTCTCTCTTGCTATACGGCTCCTACGAGCAGTACTTC